These 20 T cell receptor beta chains share one sample of origin, sequenced in a study of identifying expanded T cells in peripheral blood (dated by TCRdb to between 2018 and 2021). The library was generated by the immunoSEQ multiplex PCR assay. The clones in this table, taken by TCRdb from immuneACCESS, are in-frame only. Not every clone is retained; where verified, under half of the shortfall comes from an unresolved V gene, and the cause of the rest is unknown. Here the sample has about 100,000 clones; about 91% occur a single time. The leading ten clones occupy roughly 13% of the sample. Sequencing input: blood. These receptors all come from a person between 18 and 75 years old in good health.

This chain joins TRBV9 and TRBJ2-5; D remains unclear. Germline CDR1 reads SGDLS; CDR2 reads YYNGEE. V was shortened by 0 bases and J by 4 bases, with 13 bases between the two germline ends. The length of the CDR3 is 15 residues. The DNA of the CDR3 is TGTGCCAGCAGCGTAGTGCAAGGCCTGGGAGAGACCCAGTACTTC. It is translated as CASSVVQGLGETQYF.

Here the CDR3 DNA reads TGTGCCAGTAGTAGGGGGATCGGAGCCTATGGCTACACCTTC. This encodes CASSRGIGAYGYTF. This chain links TRBV19 with TRBJ1-2; weak D call: TRBD1 (5 bases). V was clipped by 4 bases and J by 4 bases, with 13 bases between them. CDR3 length equals 14 residues. CDR1 LNHDA and CDR2 SQIVND come from the germline V gene (reference sequence). Complete variable domain (other parts from reference TRBV19 and TRBJ1-2): DGGITQSPKYLFRKEGQNVTLSCEQNLNHDAMYWYRQDPGQGLRLIYYSQIVNDFQKGDIAEGYSVSREKKESFPLTVTSAQKNPTAFYLCASSRGIGAYGYTFGSGTRLTVV.

The rearrangement uses TRBV18 and TRBJ2-1, with 9 bases that match TRBD2. Germline V gives CDR1 KGHSH, CDR2 LQKENI. Trimming at V came to 2 bases and at J to 1 base, leaving 3 bases not matched to a gene. This CDR3 is built from 16 residues. The CDR3, as DNA: TGTGCCAGCTCACCAATAGCGGGAGCTTCCTACAATGAGCAGTTCTTC. Its protein is CASSPIAGASYNEQFF. The whole variable domain, filled in from reference TRBV18 and TRBJ2-1, reads NAGVMQNPRHLVRRRGQEARLRCSPMKGHSHVYWYRQLPEEGLKFMVYLQKENIIDESGMPKERFSAEFPKEGPSILRIQQVVRGDSAAYFCASSPIAGASYNEQFFGPGTRLTVL.

The chain carries TRBV28 and TRBJ1-2; 8 bases are a match to TRBD1. This CDR3 has 13 amino acids. With V trimmed by 6 bases and J by 5 bases, 5 bases remained unmatched. Looked up from germline, CDR1 is MDHEN and CDR2 is SYDVKM. The CDR3 loop reads CASRSRGLYGYTF. Here the CDR3 DNA reads TGTGCCAGCAGAAGCAGGGGGCTGTATGGCTACACCTTC.

The chain recombines TRBV2 with TRBJ2-7; 9 nucleotides line up with TRBD1. CDR1 and CDR2 from the germline V gene are SNHLY and FYNNEI. Trimming at V came to 10 bases and at J to 5 bases, leaving 9 bases not matched to a gene. The CDR3 is 13 amino acids. As DNA, the CDR3 is TGTGCCACCGCGCGGGACAGGGTGGACGAGCAGTACTTC. Its protein product is CATARDRVDEQYF.

The V gene is TRBV5-1, the J gene TRBJ2-3; D perhaps matches TRBD1 (6 bases). Trimming stripped 1 base from V and 2 bases from J, with 8 bases between. CDR3 length: 14 amino acids. Germline lookup yields CDR1 SGHRS and CDR2 YFSETQ. The DNA for the CDR3 is TGCGCCAGCAGCTTGACAGGGCTCACAGATACGCAGTATTTT. It specifies CASSLTGLTDTQYF. The entire variable domain, with the rest obtained from reference TRBV5-1 and TRBJ2-3, is as follows: KAGVTQTPRYLIKTRGQQVTLSCSPISGHRSVSWYQQTPGQGLQFLFEYFSETQRNKGNFPGRFSGRQFSNSRSEMNVSTLELGDSALYLCASSLTGLTDTQYFGPGTRLTVL.

CDR3 in amino acids: CASSSNQGAQYEQYF. CDR3 DNA sequence: TGTGCCAGCAGCTCGAACCAGGGGGCCCAGTACGAGCAGTACTTC. The J gene is TRBJ2-7, the V gene TRBV7-2, with 8 bases matching TRBD1. The trim removed 4 bases at V and 4 bases at J, leaving 9 bases unmatched. The CDR3 loop spans 15 amino acids. Germline values: CDR1 SGHTA, CDR2 FQGNSA.

This chain connects TRBV18 to TRBJ1-4; D unresolved. The germline V gene encodes CDR1 KGHSH and CDR2 LQKENI. This CDR3 is built from 13 residues. The ends were cut back, 3 bases at V and 8 bases at J, with 10 bases in the middle. The DNA of the CDR3 is TGTGCCAGCTCACCGTCGGCTGGGGAAAAACTGTTTTTT. Residues: CASSPSAGEKLFF.

The chain carries TRBV6-1 and TRBJ1-5, with a tentative D call TRBD1 (5 bases). CDR1 MNHNS and CDR2 SASEGT come from the germline V gene. The V end lost 7 bases, the J end lost 6 bases, and 16 bases lay between the germline ends. This CDR3 has 14 amino acids. In DNA, the CDR3 is TGTGCCAGCACCGAAAGGGGTCACGGTCAGCCCCAGCATTTT. Residues: CASTERGHGQPQHF.

This chain joins TRBV5-4 and TRBJ1-6; 8 bases map to TRBD1. CDR1 and CDR2 (germline): SGHNT, YYREEE (reference sequence). The CDR3 covers 16 residues. With V trimmed by 4 bases and J by 9 bases, 12 bases remained unmatched. In DNA form, the CDR3 reads TGTGCCAGCAGCCCTGACCCGGACAGGGTGGGTTCACCCCTCCACTTT. Protein product: CASSPDPDRVGSPLHF. Full variable domain (remainder filled in from reference TRBV5-4 and TRBJ1-6): ETGVTQSPTHLIKTRGQQVTLRCSSQSGHNTVSWYQQALGQGPQFIFQYYREEENGRGNFPPRFSGLQFPNYSSELNVNALELDDSALYLCASSPDPDRVGSPLHFGNGTRLTVT.

This chain links TRBV6-6 with TRBJ2-3, with no clear D. Trimming stripped 9 bases from V and 0 bases from J, with 10 bases between. The CDR3 length is 13 residues. The germline gives CDR1 MNHNY, CDR2 SVGAGI (reference sequence). CDR3 in DNA: TGTGCCAGTAGGACGTCTAGCACAGATACGCAGTATTTT. Its translation is CASRTSSTDTQYF.

This chain joins TRBV10-3 and TRBJ2-3, with D uncertain. This CDR3 region has 14 residues. Looked up from germline, CDR1 is ENHRY and CDR2 is SYGVKD. The V and J ends lost 4 bases and 1 base respectively, with 9 bases between them. CDR3 amino acids: CAISGSSGTDTQYF. CDR3 coding DNA: TGTGCCATCAGTGGATCGAGCGGCACAGATACGCAGTATTTT.

The chain is built from TRBV11-2 and TRBJ2-7, with 7 bases lining up with TRBD1. Trimming cost V 1 base and J 4 bases; bases outside gene matches: 4. This CDR3 has 14 amino acids. From germline, CDR1 is SGHAT and CDR2 FQNNGV. The CDR3 bases are TGTGCCAGCAGCTTAGGACGACAGGGATACGAGCAGTACTTC. It translates to CASSLGRQGYEQYF. The complete variable domain, with remaining parts taken from reference TRBV11-2 and TRBJ2-7, reads EAGVAQSPRYKIIEKRQSVAFWCNPISGHATLYWYQQILGQGPKLLIQFQNNGVVDDSQLPKDRFSAERLKGVDSTLKIQPAKLEDSAVYLCASSLGRQGYEQYFGPGTRLTVT.

The chain combines TRBV10-2 with TRBJ2-2; 10 positions agree with TRBD1. Germline trimming cut 4 bases from V and 5 bases from J; bases unmatched to any gene: 7. Germline-derived CDR1 and CDR2 are WSHSY and SAAADI. The CDR3 has 16 amino acids. The CDR3 region is CASSVGQGGRTGELFF. The CDR3, as DNA: TGCGCCAGCAGTGTCGGACAGGGGGGGCGTACCGGGGAGCTGTTTTTT.

The chain couples TRBV21-1 to TRBJ2-2. TRBV21-1 is a listed pseudogene. This CDR3 has 13 amino acids. DNA for the CDR3: TGTGCCAGCAGCAAAGGGCCCGGTGGGGAGCTGTTTTTT. Its protein is CASSKGPGGELFF.

This rearrangement joins TRBV9 to TRBJ1-2; D remains unclear. Germline V gene data show CDR1 as SGDLS and CDR2 as YYNGEE. The germline V and J ends were trimmed by 1 base and 5 bases, with 12 bases remaining between them. This CDR3 spans 14 amino acids. The CDR3 DNA is TGTGCCAGCAGCGTAAATCTGGCAGGTTATGGCTACACCTTC. Amino acids: CASSVNLAGYGYTF. The whole variable domain, filled in from reference TRBV9 and TRBJ1-2, reads DSGVTQTPKHLITATGQRVTLRCSPRSGDLSVYWYQQSLDQGLQFLIQYYNGEERAKGNILERFSAQQFPDLHSELNLSSLELGDSALYFCASSVNLAGYGYTFGSGTRLTVV.

CDR3 DNA sequence: TGTGCCAGCAGTGTTTTGGTGGGGGCGTATTTGGATGGCTACACCTTC. The encoded protein is CASSVLVGAYLDGYTF. The rearrangement uses TRBV2 and TRBJ1-2; possible D gene TRBD1, 6 bases. The CDR3 totals 16 residues. Trimming shortened V by 4 bases and J by 6 bases, and 21 bases separated the two germline ends. The germline V gene has CDR1 SNHLY and CDR2 FYNNEI.

The gene calls are TRBV5-1 and TRBJ2-1, with 10 bases matching TRBD2. V shed 2 bases and J 6 bases; nucleotides not matched to a gene: 5. CDR1 SGHRS and CDR2 YFSETQ come from the germline V gene. The CDR3 extends over 15 amino acids. For the CDR3, the DNA is TGCGCCAGCAGCTTTGGCCTAGCGGGGGTCAATGAGCAGTTCTTC. Translated, it gives CASSFGLAGVNEQFF.

J is TRBJ2-5 and V is TRBV5-1; D is uncertain. The V gene lost 4 bases and the J gene lost 5 bases, with 6 bases spanning the gap. This CDR3 has 11 amino acids. Germline-derived CDR1 and CDR2 are SGHRS and YFSETQ. The CDR3 coding sequence is TGCGCCAGCAGCATCGGCGAGACCCAGTACTTC. Translation gives CASSIGETQYF.

V gene TRBV10-3 combines with J gene TRBJ1-3; D is perhaps TRBD1 (5 bases). The V end lost 6 bases, the J end lost 4 bases, and 10 bases lay between the germline ends. The germline gives CDR1 ENHRY, CDR2 SYGVKD. The CDR3 runs to 13 residues. This chain's CDR3 is CAIRAGPGNTIYF. CDR3 nucleotide sequence: TGTGCCATCAGGGCAGGGCCAGGAAACACCATATATTTT.